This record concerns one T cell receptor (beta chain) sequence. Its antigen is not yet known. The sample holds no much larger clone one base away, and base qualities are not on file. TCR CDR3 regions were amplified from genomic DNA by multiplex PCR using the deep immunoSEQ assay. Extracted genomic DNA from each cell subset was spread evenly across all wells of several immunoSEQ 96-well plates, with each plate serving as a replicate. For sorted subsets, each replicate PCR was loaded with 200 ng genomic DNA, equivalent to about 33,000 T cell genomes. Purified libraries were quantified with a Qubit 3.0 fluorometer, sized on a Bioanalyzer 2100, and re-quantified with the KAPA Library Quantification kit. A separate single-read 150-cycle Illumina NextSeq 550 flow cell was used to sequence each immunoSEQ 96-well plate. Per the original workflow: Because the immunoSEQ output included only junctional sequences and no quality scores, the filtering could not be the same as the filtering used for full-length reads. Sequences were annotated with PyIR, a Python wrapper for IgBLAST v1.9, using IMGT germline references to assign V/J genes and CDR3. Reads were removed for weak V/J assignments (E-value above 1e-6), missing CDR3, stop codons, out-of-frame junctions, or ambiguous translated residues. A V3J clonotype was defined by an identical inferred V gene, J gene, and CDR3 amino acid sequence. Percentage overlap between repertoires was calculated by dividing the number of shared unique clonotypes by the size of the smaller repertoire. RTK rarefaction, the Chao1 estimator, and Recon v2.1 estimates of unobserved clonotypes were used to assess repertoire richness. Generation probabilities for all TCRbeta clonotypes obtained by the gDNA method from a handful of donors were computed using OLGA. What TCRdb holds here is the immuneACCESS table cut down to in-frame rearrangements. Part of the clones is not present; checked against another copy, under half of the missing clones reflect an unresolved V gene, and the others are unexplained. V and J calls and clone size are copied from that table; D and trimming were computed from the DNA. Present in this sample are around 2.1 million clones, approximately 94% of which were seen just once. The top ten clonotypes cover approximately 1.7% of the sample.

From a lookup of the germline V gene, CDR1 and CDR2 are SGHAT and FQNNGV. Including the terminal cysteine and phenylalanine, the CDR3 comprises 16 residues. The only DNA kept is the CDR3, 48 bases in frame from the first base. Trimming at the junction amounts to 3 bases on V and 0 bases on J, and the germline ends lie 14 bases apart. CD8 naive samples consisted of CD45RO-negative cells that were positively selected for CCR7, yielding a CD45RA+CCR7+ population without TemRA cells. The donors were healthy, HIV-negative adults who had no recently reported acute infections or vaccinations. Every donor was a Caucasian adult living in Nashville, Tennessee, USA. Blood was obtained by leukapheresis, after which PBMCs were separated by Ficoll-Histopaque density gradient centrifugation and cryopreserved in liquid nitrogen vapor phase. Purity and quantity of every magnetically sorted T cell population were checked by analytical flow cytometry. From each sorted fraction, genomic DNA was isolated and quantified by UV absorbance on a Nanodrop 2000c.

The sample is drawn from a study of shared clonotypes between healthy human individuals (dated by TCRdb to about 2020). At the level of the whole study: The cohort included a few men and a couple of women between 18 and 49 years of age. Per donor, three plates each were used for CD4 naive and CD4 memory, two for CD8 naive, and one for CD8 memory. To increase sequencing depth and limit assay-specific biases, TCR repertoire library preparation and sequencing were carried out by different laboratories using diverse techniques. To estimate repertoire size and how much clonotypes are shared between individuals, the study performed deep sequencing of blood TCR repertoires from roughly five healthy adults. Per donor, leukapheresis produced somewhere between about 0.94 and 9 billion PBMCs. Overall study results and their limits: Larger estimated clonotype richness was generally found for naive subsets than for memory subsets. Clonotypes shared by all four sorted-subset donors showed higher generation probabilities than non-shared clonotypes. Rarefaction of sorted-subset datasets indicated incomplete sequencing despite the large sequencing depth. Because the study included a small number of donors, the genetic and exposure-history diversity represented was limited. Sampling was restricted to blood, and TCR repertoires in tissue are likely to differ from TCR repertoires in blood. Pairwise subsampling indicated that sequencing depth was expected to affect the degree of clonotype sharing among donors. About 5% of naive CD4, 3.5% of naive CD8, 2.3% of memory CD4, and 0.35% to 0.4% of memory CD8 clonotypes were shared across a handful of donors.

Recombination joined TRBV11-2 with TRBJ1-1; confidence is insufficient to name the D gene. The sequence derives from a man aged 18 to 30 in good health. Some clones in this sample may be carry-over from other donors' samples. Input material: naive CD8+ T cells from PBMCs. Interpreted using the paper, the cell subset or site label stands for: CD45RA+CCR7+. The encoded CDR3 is CASSLYWAAMNTEAFF. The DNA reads TGTGCCAGCAGCTTGTATTGGGCGGCCATGAACACTGAAGCTTTCTTT.